The next 21 T cell receptor beta chains were all read from a single sample in a study of post-analysis software for immune sequencing data. Overall study findings and caveats: Controls showed lower frequencies than patients for four to six TRBV segments, and TRBV5-6, TRBV5-1 and TRBV20-1 were among these.

Each TCR beta cDNA library carried unique molecular identifiers. MiXCR, run by TCRdb on the PCR reads, gives a single entry per CDR3 protein. The sample yields about 770,000 distinct CDR3 sequences, roughly 50% seen once. For these receptors, no antigen is known. Material for sequencing was blood. The receptors were sampled from a girl aged 5 to 17 with multiple sclerosis.

This chain connects TRBV5-1 to TRBJ2-3; D is ambiguous. Trimming shortened V by 4 bases and J by 8 bases, and 14 bases separated the two germline ends. The V gene's germline CDR1 is SGHRS and CDR2 YFSETQ. This CDR3 is 13 amino acids long. CDR3 loop: CASSGLPLATQYF. In DNA form, the CDR3 reads TGCGCCAGCAGCGGTTTACCCCTCGCTACGCAGTATTTT.

This clonotype was seen a handful of times. V is TRBV29-1 and J is TRBJ2-7; 10 bases match TRBD1. Germline lookup yields CDR1 SQVTM and CDR2 ANQGSEA. Losses at the gene ends were 2 bases for V and 1 base for J; bases not matched to a gene: 5. CDR3 size: 15 residues. The CDR3 protein is CSVEPGQGYSYEQYF. Written as DNA, the CDR3 is TGCAGCGTTGAACCGGGACAGGGGTATTCCTACGAGCAGTACTTC.

The chain is built from TRBV28 and TRBJ1-2; unclear D gene. The germline V and J ends were trimmed by 6 bases and 0 bases, with 5 bases remaining between them. Per germline, CDR1 MDHEN and CDR2 SYDVKM. This CDR3 region has 12 residues. The DNA for the CDR3 is TGTGCCAGCAGGGTAGCTAACTATGGCTACACCTTC. Translating it yields CASRVANYGYTF.

A word on this clonotype: A junction end diverges from the germline sequence, so it may reflect a read error. V usage is TRBV6-5 and J usage is TRBJ2-7, with D perhaps matching TRBD1 (6 bases). This CDR3 spans 15 amino acids. Germline loops: CDR1 MNHEY, CDR2 SVGAGI. This CDR3 reads CVSRDPSQGSYERYF. CDR3 DNA sequence: TGTGTCAGCAGGGACCCGTCACAGGGCTCCTACGAGCGGTACTTC.

The chain is built from TRBV2 and TRBJ2-3; 7 bases align to TRBD1. The trim removed 10 bases at V and 0 bases at J, leaving 7 bases unmatched. The germline gives CDR1 SNHLY, CDR2 FYNNEI. This CDR3 comprises 14 residues. This chain's CDR3 is CATWTGDSTDTQYF. The CDR3 nucleotides are TGTGCCACCTGGACAGGTGATAGCACAGATACGCAGTATTTT.

This clonotype was seen a few times. The chain uses TRBV15 and TRBJ2-4, with D possibly TRBD1 on 6 matching bases. The CDR3 is 15 amino acids. Trimming took off 5 bases at V and 2 bases at J, with 13 bases between the two ends. Germline V lookup: CDR1 LNHNV, CDR2 YYDKDF (reference sequence). For the CDR3, the DNA is TGTGCCACCAGCCGAAAGGGGGAGTCCAAAAACATTCAGTACTTC. Translated: CATSRKGESKNIQYF.

This rearrangement joins TRBV27 to TRBJ1-4; 7 bases agree with TRBD1. The trim removed 6 bases at V and 7 bases at J, leaving 5 bases unmatched. Germline loops: CDR1 MNHEY, CDR2 SMNVEV (reference sequence). The CDR3 is 13 residues long. The CDR3 DNA follows: TGTGCCAGCAGAAGACAGGGCGGTGAAAAACTGTTTTTT. Its protein is CASRRQGGEKLFF. The variable domain in full, with the rest retrieved from reference TRBV27 and TRBJ1-4, is EAQVTQNPRYLITVTGKKLTVTCSQNMNHEYMSWYRQDPGLGLRQIYYSMNVEVTDKGDVPEGYKVSRKEKRNFPLILESPSPNQTSLYFCASRRQGGEKLFFGSGTQLSVL.

This clonotype was seen a few times. The CDR3 DNA follows: TGTGCCAGCAGTCTCCTTTGGGTCGAGCAGTACTTC. This sequence encodes CASSLLWVEQYF. The rearrangement links TRBV12-3 or TRBV12-4 to TRBJ2-7; no clear D gene. The CDR3 contains 12 residues. V lost 5 bases to trimming and J lost 6 bases, with 11 bases between them.

In its sample, this clonotype was seen a few times. This chain links TRBV6-6 with TRBJ2-7; 7 bases are a match to TRBD2. The CDR3 runs 14 residues. Germline trimming cut 7 bases from V and 7 bases from J; bases unmatched to any gene: 13. CDR1 MNHNY and CDR2 SVGAGI come from the germline V gene (reference sequence). The CDR3 DNA reads as TGTGCCAGCACGGATGGACCTTCCGGGGGGGAGCAGTACTTC. Translation gives CASTDGPSGGEQYF.

This clonotype turned up a few times. The V call is TRBV4-1, the J call TRBJ2-7; D remains ambiguous. CDR1 and CDR2 (germline): MGHRA, YSYEKL. Between the trimmed V and J ends, which lost 9 bases and 5 bases, there was a span of 11 bases. This CDR3 contains 11 residues. The CDR3 bases are TGCGCCAGTATGCTACTGGACGAGCAGTACTTC. Amino acids: CASMLLDEQYF.

This clonotype has only a few counts. The chain links TRBV5-1 to TRBJ2-5; unclear D gene. Trimming shortened V by 0 bases and J by 0 bases, and 9 bases separated the two germline ends. Germline V gene lookup returns CDR1 SGHRS and CDR2 YFSETQ. This CDR3 has 15 amino acids. CDR3 DNA: TGCGCCAGCAGCTTGGGTCCCACCAACCAAGAGACCCAGTACTTC. It codes for CASSLGPTNQETQYF.

The chain couples TRBV20-1 to TRBJ2-7; the D gene is possibly TRBD2 (7 bases). The CDR3 covers 18 residues. The germline gives CDR1 DFQATT, CDR2 SNEGSKA (reference sequence). Trimming pared 4 bases from V and 0 bases from J, leaving 25 bases between. The CDR3 reads CSATWGGSFERGSYEQYF. CDR3 sequence (DNA): TGCAGTGCTACCTGGGGGGGCAGCTTCGAAAGGGGCTCCTACGAGCAGTACTTC.

CDR3 coding DNA: TGTGCCAGCACCCCTGAAGGCCGGAACACTGAAGCTTTCTTT. It encodes CASTPEGRNTEAFF. This chain links TRBV12-3 or TRBV12-4 with TRBJ1-1, with D hard to call. The V and J ends lost 7 bases and 1 base respectively, with 13 bases between them. The CDR3 loop spans 14 amino acids.

The chain has TRBV18 and TRBJ2-3; 7 bases map to TRBD2. This CDR3 has 16 residues. Trimming at V came to 4 bases and at J to 0 bases, leaving 7 bases not matched to a gene. Germline loops: CDR1 KGHSH, CDR2 LQKENI. DNA for the CDR3: TGTGCCAGCTCACGGTCTAGCGGCGCTAGCACAGATACGCAGTATTTT. This sequence encodes CASSRSSGASTDTQYF.

On this clonotype: One end of the junction varies from germline; a read error may be responsible. The chain combines TRBV10-3 with TRBJ2-1; maybe TRBD1 (5 bases). The germline V gene has CDR1 ENHRY and CDR2 SYGVKD. This CDR3 region has 11 residues. The CDR3 nucleotides read TGTACCATCAGTGACAGCAATGAGCAGTTCTTC. Its translation is CTISDSNEQFF.

This clonotype showed up just a few times. The V call is TRBV6-6, the J call TRBJ1-2; 8 bases agree with TRBD1. V shed 2 bases and J 6 bases; nucleotides not matched to a gene: 5. The germline gives CDR1 MNHNY, CDR2 SVGAGI (reference sequence). CDR3 length equals 14 residues. The CDR3 here is CASSYPDRGDGYTF. The CDR3 DNA reads as TGTGCCAGCAGTTACCCCGACAGGGGAGATGGCTACACCTTC.

V and J are TRBV30 and TRBJ2-4; a possible D gene is TRBD1 (6 bases). This CDR3 is built from 14 residues. The germline V gene encodes CDR1 GTSNPN and CDR2 SVGIG (reference sequence). Between the trimmed V and J ends, which lost 5 bases and 1 base, there was a span of 12 bases. As DNA, the CDR3 is TGTGCCTGGGCCAGGACAGAGGCCAAAAACATTCAGTACTTC. Translation gives CAWARTEAKNIQYF. The variable domain in full, with the rest retrieved from reference TRBV30 and TRBJ2-4, is SQTIHQWPATLVQPVGSPLSLECTVEGTSNPNLYWYRQAAGRGLQLLFYSVGIGQISSEVPQNLSASRPQDRQFILSSKKLLLSDSGFYLCAWARTEAKNIQYFGAGTRLSVL.

This clonotype was seen ten or more times. This sequence joins TRBV7-6 and TRBJ2-7; D remains ambiguous. CDR1 and CDR2 from the germline V gene are SGHVS and FNYEAQ. Trimming took off 1 base at V and 0 bases at J, with 16 bases between the two ends. The CDR3 runs to 17 residues. The CDR3 protein is CASSLGIGSRSSYEQYF. The CDR3 DNA follows: TGTGCCAGCAGCTTAGGAATCGGCTCTAGGAGCTCCTACGAGCAGTACTTC.

The rearrangement uses TRBV12-3 or TRBV12-4 and TRBJ1-2; D might be TRBD1 (5 bases). V gave up 3 bases and J gave up 8 bases, with 16 bases separating them. This CDR3 has 14 amino acids. CDR3 region: CASSFKIEGTGYTF. The CDR3 coding sequence is TGTGCCAGCAGTTTTAAAATAGAAGGGACCGGCTACACCTTC.

The count of this clonotype is one. An end of the junction does not agree with germline; a read error may underlie this. V gene TRBV9 combines with J gene TRBJ2-4; 9 bases are a match to TRBD2. The J call is uncertain, as TRBJ2-5 better fits the DNA end. Germline-derived CDR1 and CDR2 are SGDLS and YYNGEE. The CDR3 contains 14 residues. In DNA, the CDR3 is TGTGTCAGCAGCCTTAGCGGGAGCGGAGAGACCCAGTACTTC. It translates to CVSSLSGSGETQYF.

The rearrangement links TRBV7-2 to TRBJ2-1; D unclear. Matching the DNA end better, TRBJ2-7 makes the J call doubtful. Looked up from germline, CDR1 is SGHTA and CDR2 is FQGNSA. CDR3 size: 11 residues. CDR3 residues: CASSSKNEQYF. CDR3 nucleotides: TGTGCCAGCAGCTCCAAAAATGAGCAGTACTTC.